Detailed here is one T cell receptor (beta chain). Per the original data handling: Amplification from reference gene primers served as the basis for estimated nucleated cell counts. Clones were read by immunoSEQ multiplex PCR, and TCRdb kept only the in-frame ones, dropping some. Clonal size and the V and J genes are those of that table, whereas D and trimming came from the DNA. The table shows 250,000 to 350,000 clones, with 87% occurring only once. This entry comes from a study of blood T cell repertoires in COVID-19. Overall study: COVID-19 samples, acute and convalescent, were from the United States, Italy and Spain. The cDNA or gDNA used as material had been derived from T cells, B-cell-depleted T cells, or PBMCs.

This sequence originates from a woman aged 45-65 years who had recovered from COVID-19. The specimen sequenced was peripheral blood.

Written as DNA, the CDR3 is TGCAGTGCTCACAGGGCGGAAGCTTTCTTT. Encoded protein: CSAHRAEAFF. The chain carries TRBV20-1 and TRBJ1-1, with a possible D match to TRBD1 (6 bases). Germline V gives CDR1 DFQATT, CDR2 SNEGSKA (reference sequence). The CDR3 is made up of 10 amino acids. Trimming removed 5 bases at V and 8 bases at J, with 9 bases between.